This TCR beta chain was obtained from a study of T-cell memory formation after mild COVID-19. CDR1 and CDR2 from the germline V gene are MNHEY and SVGEGT. The germline V and J ends were trimmed by 5 bases and 5 bases, with 12 bases remaining between them. This CDR3 has 13 amino acids. Using its own MiXCR run on the 5' RACE reads, TCRdb lists one record per CDR3 protein. The table shows about 170,000 distinct CDR3 sequences, with about an eighth occurring only once. This chain connects TRBV6-2 or TRBV6-3 to TRBJ1-1, with D perhaps TRBD1 (5 bases). This TCR came from a man in his late teens or twenties who had mild COVID-19 (a few samples of this study predate the infection). Cell type and time point are not known. The sample taken for sequencing was PBMCs or a T cell subset sorted from them (not recorded which). The CDR3: CASSDPGATEAFF. Written as DNA, the CDR3 is TGTGCCAGCAGTGACCCCGGGGCAACTGAAGCTTTCTTT.